This T cell receptor (beta chain) is from a study of T cell responses to AZD1222 COVID-19 vaccine. Study-wide results and caveats: Researchers took repertoire samples only after the peak T cell response had come. Clonal diversity was possibly underestimated, and the donors were mostly white British, with more females. An increase in Spike-specific TCR breadth and depth was observed after two AZD1222 doses.

Points on this clone: Its antigen is not known.

Clones were sequenced by immunoSEQ multiplex PCR, and TCRdb holds only the in-frame ones, with some missing. The sample lists about 140,000 clones, roughly nine tenths occurring once. Sequencing used peripheral blood, obtained 28 days after the second AZD1222 dose. The source is an adult who received the AZD1222 COVID-19 vaccine.

The CDR3 DNA is TGTGCCAGCAGCTTAGACGGGAACTATGGCTACACCTTC. This translates into CASSLDGNYGYTF. This chain joins TRBV7-8 and TRBJ1-2; the D is unclear. CDR1 SGHVS and CDR2 FQNEAQ come from the germline V gene. The ends were cut back, 1 base at V and 2 bases at J, with 5 bases in the middle. CDR3 length: 13 amino acids.